This T cell receptor beta chain is from a study of response to subunit inactivated influenza vaccine. Via MiXCR, TCRdb re-called the RT-PCR reads, giving one row per CDR3 protein. The sample lists some 570,000 distinct CDR3 sequences, about 11% occurring once. With V trimmed by 9 bases and J by 5 bases, 11 bases remained unmatched. The CDR3 has 15 amino acids. Germline assignment: CDR1 ENHRY and CDR2 SYGVKD. This sample was shared with a second study, whose subject was T cells expressing NK-cell markers. From that study: Researchers built TCR beta cDNA using 5'RACE template switching with UMIs. The TCR beta repertoires were obtained from sorted CD3+CD56+NKG2C+, CD3+CD56+NKG2C- and CD3+CD56-NKG2C+ T cells. Four donors' CD3+CD56-NKG2C+ cells were dominated by the same clonotypes. Questions lingered over whether expanded NKG2C+ T cell clones were HCMV-specific.

The rearrangement links TRBV10-3 to TRBJ2-3, with 10 nucleotides matching TRBD1. The TCR originated in a man over 45 who received an inactivated influenza vaccine. Sequencing used PBMCs from blood, obtained on the day of vaccination. The CDR3 bases are TGTGCCATAGGAAAAAGGGACAGGGGAGGAGATACGCAGTATTTT. This codes for CAIGKRDRGGDTQYF.